This TCR beta chain was identified in a study of PD-L1 blockade in urothelial cancer. About the study: In tumor samples, T cells numbered a median of approximately 1,400. Points from the study as a whole: Per patient, one FFPE tumor sample was used, and it was not taken right before treatment.

CDR3 size: 15 residues. V was pared by 3 bases and J by 7 bases, with 16 bases between. CDR1 is MGHRA and CDR2 is YSYEKL in the germline V gene. Generated by immunoSEQ multiplex PCR, the TCRdb table keeps only in-frame clones and is missing some. This table has 35,000 or so clones, around 33% appearing once. A remark on this clone: What it binds is unknown.

The receptor's source is a man in his 60s with urothelial cancer. The V call is TRBV4-1, the J call TRBJ2-4, with D perhaps TRBD1 (5 bases). Sequencing was performed on tumor tissue, taken before atezolizumab (anti-PD-L1) treatment. The CDR3 loop is CASSQTVGVSNIQYF. In nucleotides, the CDR3 is TGCGCCAGCAGCCAGACGGTAGGGGTCTCGAACATTCAGTACTTC.